Following are 23 T cell receptor beta chains from one sample sequenced in a study of T-cell reconstitution after alpha-beta-depleted transplantation in children. Preparation of the TCRbeta library was carried out with unique molecular identifiers. TCRdb passed the PCR reads through MiXCR, listing each CDR3 protein once. This sample yields a few hundred thousand distinct CDR3 sequences, of which about 11% are seen a single time; 4.5% to 6.5% belongs to the top ten. Sample: PBMCs from the stem cell graft donor, taken from the stem cell graft. These receptor sequences come from a human donor who donated a stem cell graft to a child with acute myeloid leukemia.

This rearrangement joins TRBV5-1 to TRBJ1-4; 10 bases are a match to TRBD1. From germline, CDR1 is SGHRS and CDR2 YFSETQ. The CDR3 consists of 16 residues. V lost 3 bases to trimming and J lost 8 bases; unmatched junction nucleotides: 10. CDR3 sequence: CASSSSGQGQEEKLFF. DNA for the CDR3: TGCGCCAGCAGCTCCTCGGGACAGGGGCAGGAGGAAAAACTGTTTTTT.

V and J are TRBV7-3 and TRBJ2-7, with D possibly being TRBD2 (6 bases). The CDR3 totals 15 residues. V was pared by 5 bases and J by 3 bases, with 17 bases between. The germline V gene encodes CDR1 SGHTA and CDR2 FQGTGA. The CDR3 reads CASSPSGVVFYEQYV. The CDR3 DNA is TGTGCCAGCAGCCCCTCGGGGGTAGTGTTCTACGAGCAGTACGTC.

This sequence joins TRBV18 and TRBJ1-1, with TRBD1 as a possible D gene (5 bases). The V gene's germline CDR1 is KGHSH and CDR2 LQKENI. This CDR3 spans 14 amino acids. Trimming took 3 bases from V and 0 from J, leaving 8 bases between them. Here the CDR3 reads CASSPEGMNTEAFF. CDR3 coding DNA: TGTGCCAGCTCACCGGAGGGGATGAACACTGAAGCTTTCTTT.

Only a few counts were recorded for this clonotype. This chain links TRBV6-2 or TRBV6-3 with TRBJ2-1; the match to TRBD2 covers 13 bases. Trimming removed 7 bases from V and 7 bases from J; junction bases left unmatched: 13. From germline, CDR1 is MNHEY and CDR2 SVGEGT. The CDR3 extends over 17 amino acids. Here the CDR3 DNA reads TGTGCCAGCACTACAGCGGGACTAGCGGGGAACACAAATGAGCAGTTCTTC. This gives the protein CASTTAGLAGNTNEQFF.

This clonotype turned up a few times. V usage is TRBV10-3 and J usage is TRBJ2-5; perhaps TRBD2 as D (5 bases). V was pared by 4 bases and J by 5 bases, with 11 bases between. CDR1 and CDR2 from the germline V gene are ENHRY and SYGVKD. The CDR3 totals 13 residues. Here the CDR3 DNA reads TGTGCCATCAGTGTGGAGGACCGCGAGACCCAGTACTTC. It codes for CAISVEDRETQYF.

This clonotype was counted between two and nine times. The chain combines TRBV5-5 with TRBJ1-2; tentative D call: TRBD1 (6 bases). CDR3 length equals 11 residues. CDR1 is SGHKS, CDR2 YYEKEE, per germline (reference sequence). V lost 6 bases to trimming and J lost 8 bases, with 11 bases between them. The CDR3 protein is CASINRDGYTF. CDR3 in DNA: TGTGCCAGCATCAACAGGGACGGCTACACCTTC. Full variable domain (outside the CDR3, taken from reference TRBV5-5 and TRBJ1-2): DAGVTQSPTHLIKTRGQQVTLRCSPISGHKSVSWYQQVLGQGPQFIFQYYEKEERGRGNFPDRFSARQFPNYSSELNVNALLLGDSALYLCASINRDGYTFGSGTRLTVV.

This clonotype was observed at least ten times. The chain recombines TRBV12-3 or TRBV12-4 with TRBJ2-7, with TRBD1 matching 8 bases. This CDR3 is built from 13 residues. Trimming at V came to 4 bases and at J to 2 bases, leaving 1 base not matched to a gene. DNA for the CDR3: TGTGCCAGCAGTTCGACAGGGGCCTACGAGCAGTACTTC. Translated: CASSSTGAYEQYF.

This clonotype has only a few counts. The rearrangement uses TRBV12-5 and TRBJ2-5, with D perhaps TRBD2 (5 bases). CDR3 length: 15 amino acids. Trimming shortened V by 1 base and J by 5 bases, and 14 bases separated the two germline ends. Germline V lookup: CDR1 LGHNT, CDR2 FRNRAP. The CDR3 DNA sequence: TGTGCTAGTGGTTTGGGCCCACCATGGGAGGAGACCCAGTACTTC. It translates to CASGLGPPWEETQYF.

The CDR3 loop reads CASSLPGDNEQFF. Written as DNA, the CDR3 is TGCGCCAGCAGCTTGCCAGGTGACAATGAGCAGTTCTTC. The chain carries TRBV5-1 and TRBJ2-1; D gene unclear. CDR1 is SGHRS and CDR2 is YFSETQ in the germline V gene. This CDR3 has 13 amino acids. Deletions cut 1 base from V and 5 bases from J, with 7 bases between.

The chain joins TRBV20-1 to TRBJ1-5; D might be TRBD1 (6 bases). Germline V CDR1 and CDR2: DFQATT, SNEGSKA (reference sequence). Trimming stripped 1 base from V and 4 bases from J, with 14 bases between. CDR3 length equals 15 residues. This CDR3 reads CSARGRDGQNQPQHF. The CDR3 DNA reads as TGCAGTGCTAGAGGTCGGGACGGACAGAATCAGCCCCAGCATTTT.

This chain joins TRBV9 and TRBJ2-3; D gene uncertain. Trimming stripped 0 bases from V and 6 bases from J, with 14 bases between. CDR3 size: 15 residues. Germline V lookup: CDR1 SGDLS, CDR2 YYNGEE. CDR3 protein: CASSVGLDFIDTQYF. The CDR3 DNA reads TGTGCCAGCAGCGTAGGGTTAGATTTCATCGATACGCAGTATTTT.

V is TRBV20-1 and J is TRBJ2-2; D unresolved. Trimming took 6 bases from V and 6 from J, leaving 11 bases between them. There are 12 residues in the CDR3. CDR1 is DFQATT and CDR2 is SNEGSKA in the germline V gene (reference sequence). CDR3: CSASIEPGELFF. The DNA for the CDR3 is TGCAGTGCGAGTATTGAACCCGGGGAGCTGTTTTTT.

This clonotype appeared a few times. The V gene is TRBV7-3, the J gene TRBJ2-2; possibly TRBD2 for D (5 bases). The CDR3 has 15 residues. From germline, CDR1 is SGHTA and CDR2 FQGTGA. V lost 4 bases and J 1 base, leaving 10 bases between the germline ends. The CDR3 DNA follows: TGTGCCAGCAGCTCTAGCCCCAAGAACACCGGGGAGCTGTTTTTT. It encodes CASSSSPKNTGELFF.

This clonotype was detected only a few times. This chain uses TRBV11-2 with TRBJ1-4; a weak D match, TRBD1 (5 bases). Germline V gene sequence: CDR1 SGHAT, CDR2 FQNNGV. The CDR3 runs to 14 residues. The V gene lost 1 base and the J gene lost 7 bases, with 10 bases spanning the gap. CDR3 nucleotides: TGTGCCAGCAGCTTAGTCGGTGGGGGTGAAAAACTGTTTTTT. Amino acid sequence: CASSLVGGGEKLFF.

This clonotype was detected only a few times. This chain connects TRBV20-1 to TRBJ2-5; 7 nucleotides align to TRBD2. The V and J ends lost 3 bases and 5 bases, in that order; junction bases with no gene match: 6. This CDR3 contains 13 residues. Germline loops: CDR1 DFQATT, CDR2 SNEGSKA (reference sequence). For the CDR3, the DNA is TGCAGTGCTAGTACCCAGGGAGGGGAGACCCAGTACTTC. Translation gives CSASTQGGETQYF.

V and J are TRBV7-9 and TRBJ1-1; tentatively, D is TRBD1 (5 bases). The germline V and J ends were trimmed by 2 bases and 1 base, with 14 bases remaining between them. This CDR3 is built from 16 residues. Looked up from germline, CDR1 is SEHNR and CDR2 is FQNEAQ (reference sequence). CDR3 protein: CASSLHLGGWNTEAFF. The CDR3 bases are TGTGCCAGCAGCTTACATCTGGGGGGGTGGAACACTGAAGCTTTCTTT.

This clonotype was counted at least ten times. J is TRBJ1-5 and V is TRBV20-1, with 8 bases that match TRBD1. In germline, CDR1 is DFQATT, CDR2 SNEGSKA (reference sequence). V lost 3 bases to trimming and J lost 3 bases; unmatched junction nucleotides: 7. CDR3 length: 15 residues. The CDR3 is CSARAGTGNNQPQHF. CDR3 sequence (DNA): TGCAGTGCTAGGGCCGGGACAGGCAACAATCAGCCCCAGCATTTT.

This clonotype was detected only a few times. V usage is TRBV24-1 and J usage is TRBJ1-2; the match to TRBD1 covers 8 bases. CDR1 is KGHDR, CDR2 SFDVKD, per germline. This CDR3 spans 13 amino acids. V lost 4 bases and J lost 8; bases outside the gene matches: 5. The DNA for the CDR3 is TGTGCCACCAGTGACGACAGGGGATCCGGCTACACCTTC. Residues: CATSDDRGSGYTF.

This clonotype was seen a handful of times. J is TRBJ2-7 and V is TRBV2; D unresolved. The CDR3 is 17 amino acids. Looked up from germline, CDR1 is SNHLY and CDR2 is FYNNEI. Trimming left V 6 bases short and J 5 bases short, with 26 bases between. The CDR3 region has the DNA TGTGCCAGCAGGGCAACAGTATCGTGGCATCATCCCAACGAGCAGTACGTC. This gives the protein CASRATVSWHHPNEQYV.

In its sample, this clonotype was seen a few times. The V gene is TRBV20-1, the J gene TRBJ2-3; D tentatively fits TRBD1 or TRBD2 (5 bases each). Germline-derived CDR1 and CDR2 are DFQATT and SNEGSKA (reference sequence). Trimming removed 6 bases at V and 3 bases at J, with 13 bases between. CDR3 length: 13 residues. In DNA, the CDR3 is TGCAGTGCCCCGGGGCCGATGACAGATACGCAGTATTTT. This gives the protein CSAPGPMTDTQYF.

The V call is TRBV10-1, the J call TRBJ2-3; D remains ambiguous. Germline V CDR1 and CDR2: WNHNN, SYGVQD (reference sequence). CDR3 length: 15 residues. The ends were cut back, 6 bases at V and 2 bases at J, with 15 bases in the middle. CDR3 sequence: CASSRGESNTDTQYF. The DNA for the CDR3 is TGCGCCAGCAGCCGTGGGGAATCCAACACAGATACGCAGTATTTT.

This clonotype has at least ten counts. The chain employs TRBV20-1 and TRBJ1-2; tentative D call: TRBD1 (5 bases). In germline, CDR1 is DFQATT, CDR2 SNEGSKA (reference sequence). There are 13 residues in the CDR3. The CDR3 DNA is TGCAGCGCCACCCTGGGGGGGTCCCATGGCTACACCTTC. Translation gives CSATLGGSHGYTF.

Ten or more counts support this clonotype. This chain links TRBV4-1 with TRBJ1-1, with D unresolved. This CDR3 is 13 amino acids long. CDR1 MGHRA and CDR2 YSYEKL come from the germline V gene. Trimming took off 0 bases at V and 11 bases at J, with 13 bases between the two ends. The CDR3 sequence: CASSQDALPVAFF. The CDR3 region has the DNA TGCGCCAGCAGCCAAGATGCTCTCCCAGTCGCTTTCTTT.